One and the same sample provided the 15 T cell receptor beta chains below, sequenced in a study of T cell repertoires in cytomegalovirus infection. For these receptors, no antigen is known. TCRdb itself ran the reads through MiXCR, one entry per CDR3 protein. The data hold more than 55,000 distinct CDR3 sequences, with 20% to 25% observed a single time. This material consisted of CD8+ T cells from cultured PBMCs, taken from culture after CMV antigen stimulation. These receptors all stem from a human donor in good health (CMV status not recorded). Some clones in this sample may be carry-over from other donors' samples.

V and J are TRBV7-2 and TRBJ2-6; a possible D gene is TRBD2 (6 bases). CDR3 length equals 17 residues. V shed 5 bases and J shed 3 bases, with 17 bases lying between them. Per germline, CDR1 SGHTA and CDR2 FQGNSA. CDR3 nucleotides: TGTGCCAGCAGCCCACTAGGAGGGGCGGGTGGGGCCAACGTCCTGACTTTC. It encodes CASSPLGGAGGANVLTF.

This chain joins TRBV6-2 or TRBV6-3 and TRBJ2-7, with D unclear. V was pared by 2 bases and J by 3 bases, with 8 bases between. This CDR3 spans 13 amino acids. From germline, CDR1 is MNHEY and CDR2 SVGEGT. CDR3 DNA sequence: TGTGCCAGCAGTTACATGTCCTTCTACGAGCAGTACTTC. This codes for CASSYMSFYEQYF.

As DNA, the CDR3 is TGTGCCAGCAGTGAACTAGCGGGGGCTTACAATGAGCAGTTCTTC. The encoded protein is CASSELAGAYNEQFF. This chain links TRBV6-5 with TRBJ2-1; 11 bases are a match to TRBD2. The germline CDR1 and CDR2 sequences are MNHEY and SVGAGI. V was clipped by 5 bases and J by 4 bases; unmatched bases: 4. CDR3 length equals 15 residues.

This clonotype was detected many times. This chain connects TRBV6-5 to TRBJ2-1; TRBD2 agrees at 7 bases. The length of the CDR3 is 14 residues. Germline CDR1 reads MNHEY; CDR2 reads SVGAGI. Germline trimming cut 2 bases from V and 3 bases from J; bases unmatched to any gene: 1. The CDR3 region has the DNA TGTGCCAGCAGTTACGCTAGCGGCTACAATGAGCAGTTCTTC. Translation: CASSYASGYNEQFF.

This clonotype has only a few counts. V and J are TRBV14 and TRBJ1-1; D ambiguous. The CDR3 has 14 residues. The germline gives CDR1 SGHDN, CDR2 FVKESK. Trimming removed 6 bases at V and 6 bases at J, with 17 bases between. CDR3 amino acids: CASRDREQKAEAFF. The CDR3 bases are TGTGCCAGCAGGGACCGGGAGCAGAAGGCTGAAGCTTTCTTT. The full variable domain, its missing parts supplied by reference TRBV14 and TRBJ1-1, is EAGVTQFPSHSVIEKGQTVTLRCDPISGHDNLYWYRRVMGKEIKFLLHFVKESKQDESGMPNNRFLAERTGGTYSTLKVQPAELEDSGVYFCASRDREQKAEAFFGQGTRLTVV.

There are a few counts of this clonotype. This chain connects TRBV12-3 or TRBV12-4 to TRBJ1-6; TRBD1 might be the D (5 bases). This CDR3 region has 14 residues. V was trimmed by 5 bases and J by 8 bases, leaving 13 bases between them. The CDR3 DNA reads TGTGCCAGCAGTGCGGGGGACGGCTATTCACCCCTCCACTTT. Translation gives CASSAGDGYSPLHF.

In its sample, this clonotype was seen a few times. The chain carries TRBV7-2 and TRBJ2-7; TRBD1 is a possible D gene (6 bases). Germline V gene lookup returns CDR1 SGHTA and CDR2 FQGNSA. Trimming took off 11 bases at V and 0 bases at J, with 14 bases between the two ends. This CDR3 is 13 amino acids long. CDR3 sequence reads: CAELDSISYEQYF. CDR3 coding DNA: TGTGCCGAGCTGGACAGTATCTCCTACGAGCAGTACTTC.

The chain joins TRBV7-6 to TRBJ1-2; 7 nucleotides agree with TRBD1. The J segment lost 4 bases and the V segment lost 5 bases, leaving 7 bases of the junction unmatched. Germline CDR1 SGHVS, CDR2 FNYEAQ. The CDR3 runs to 14 residues. The CDR3 loop is CASSPEDRFYGYTF. The CDR3 DNA reads TGTGCCAGCAGCCCAGAGGACAGGTTCTATGGCTACACCTTC.

This clonotype was detected only a few times. The chain couples TRBV12-3 or TRBV12-4 to TRBJ1-2; no reliable D call. This CDR3 has 14 amino acids. With 1 base removed from V and 6 bases from J, the gap between germline ends came to 12 bases. Here the CDR3 DNA reads TGTGCCAGCAGTTTAGAGGGCCCAGCGGATGGCTACACCTTC. Translating it yields CASSLEGPADGYTF.

This clonotype was observed a few times. The V gene is TRBV27, the J gene TRBJ2-7, with D hard to call. CDR1 and CDR2 (germline): MNHEY, SMNVEV (reference sequence). The ends were cut back, 0 bases at V and 2 bases at J, with 14 bases in the middle. This CDR3 is built from 16 residues. This chain's CDR3 is CASSLSGGDTAYEQYF. Here the CDR3 DNA reads TGTGCCAGCAGTTTATCTGGCGGAGACACTGCCTACGAGCAGTACTTC.

This clonotype has a handful of counts. The chain employs TRBV3-1 and TRBJ1-5; 9 bases are shared with TRBD1. The CDR3 consists of 15 residues. V was clipped by 1 base and J by 5 bases; unmatched bases: 3. Germline lookup yields CDR1 LGHDT and CDR2 YNNKEL (reference sequence). The CDR3 reads CASSQGRDRDQPQHF. CDR3 bases: TGTGCCAGCAGCCAAGGCCGGGACAGGGATCAGCCCCAGCATTTT.

This clonotype was seen a few times. The CDR3 DNA reads TGTGCCAGCAGCGAGACAAGGTCCGGGGAGCTGTTTTTT. The encoded protein is CASSETRSGELFF. The genes are TRBV7-2 and TRBJ2-2; no reliable D call. In germline, CDR1 is SGHTA, CDR2 FQGNSA. The ends were cut back, 5 bases at V and 6 bases at J, with 10 bases in the middle. The CDR3 totals 13 residues.

In this sample, this clonotype turned up a few times. This chain connects TRBV4-1 to TRBJ1-6; D gene uncertain. Trimming stripped 0 bases from V and 10 bases from J, with 7 bases between. Germline V lookup: CDR1 MGHRA, CDR2 YSYEKL. The CDR3 is 13 residues long. The CDR3 is CASSQDGRSPLHF. The CDR3 region has the DNA TGCGCCAGCAGCCAAGACGGGAGATCACCCCTCCACTTT.

The rearrangement uses TRBV10-3 and TRBJ2-1; 7 nucleotides line up with TRBD2. The CDR3 consists of 12 residues. The J segment lost 4 bases and the V segment lost 9 bases, leaving 3 bases of the junction unmatched. The germline gives CDR1 ENHRY, CDR2 SYGVKD. CDR3 sequence: CAILGGYNEQFF. The CDR3 DNA reads as TGTGCCATTCTGGGGGGGTACAATGAGCAGTTCTTC.

This clonotype was counted between two and nine times. This chain joins TRBV11-2 and TRBJ2-2; 7 positions agree with TRBD1. This CDR3 spans 17 amino acids. V shed 2 bases and J 4 bases; nucleotides not matched to a gene: 10. Germline CDR1 reads SGHAT; CDR2 reads FQNNGV. For the CDR3, the DNA is TGTGCCAGCAGCTTAAATTCGGTCAAGGGGGCCACCGGGGAGCTGTTTTTT. Residues: CASSLNSVKGATGELFF.